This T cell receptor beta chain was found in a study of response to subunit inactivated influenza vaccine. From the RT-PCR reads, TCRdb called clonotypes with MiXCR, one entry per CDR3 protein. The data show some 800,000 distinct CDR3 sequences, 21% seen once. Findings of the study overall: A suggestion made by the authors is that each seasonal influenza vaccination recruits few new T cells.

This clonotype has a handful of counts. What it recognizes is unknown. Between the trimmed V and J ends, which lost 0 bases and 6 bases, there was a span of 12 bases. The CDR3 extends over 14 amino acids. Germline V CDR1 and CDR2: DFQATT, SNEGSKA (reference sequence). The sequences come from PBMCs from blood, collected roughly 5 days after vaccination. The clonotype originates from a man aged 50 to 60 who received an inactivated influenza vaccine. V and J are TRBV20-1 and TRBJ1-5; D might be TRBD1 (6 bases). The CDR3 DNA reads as TGCAGTGCTAGAGATGTCCGGGGGCTTCAGCCCCAGCATTTT. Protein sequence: CSARDVRGLQPQHF.